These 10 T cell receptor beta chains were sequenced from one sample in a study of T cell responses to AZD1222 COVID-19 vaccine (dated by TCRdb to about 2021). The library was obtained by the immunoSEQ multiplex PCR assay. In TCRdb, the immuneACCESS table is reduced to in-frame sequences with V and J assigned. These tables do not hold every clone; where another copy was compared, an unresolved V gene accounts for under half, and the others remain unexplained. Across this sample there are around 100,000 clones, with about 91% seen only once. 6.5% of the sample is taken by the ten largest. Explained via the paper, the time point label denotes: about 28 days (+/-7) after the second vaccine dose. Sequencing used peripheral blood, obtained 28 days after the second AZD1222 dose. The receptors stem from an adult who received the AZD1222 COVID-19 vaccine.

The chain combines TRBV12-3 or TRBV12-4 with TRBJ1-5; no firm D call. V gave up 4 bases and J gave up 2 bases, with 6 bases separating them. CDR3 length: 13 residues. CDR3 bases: TGTGCCAGCAGTTGGGAGGGCAATCAGCCCCAGCATTTT. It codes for CASSWEGNQPQHF.

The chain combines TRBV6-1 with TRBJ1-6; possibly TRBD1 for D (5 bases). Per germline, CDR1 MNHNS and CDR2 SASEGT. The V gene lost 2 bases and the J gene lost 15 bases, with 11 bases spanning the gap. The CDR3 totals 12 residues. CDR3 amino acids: CASSENMGLLHF. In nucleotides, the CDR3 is TGTGCCAGCAGTGAAAACATGGGGCTCCTCCACTTT.

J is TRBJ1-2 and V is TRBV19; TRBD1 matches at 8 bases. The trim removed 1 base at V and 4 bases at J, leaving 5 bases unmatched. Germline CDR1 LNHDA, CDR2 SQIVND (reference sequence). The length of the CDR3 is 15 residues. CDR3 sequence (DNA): TGTGCCAGTAGTATAGCCGGGACAGGAGGCTATGGCTACACCTTC. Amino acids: CASSIAGTGGYGYTF.

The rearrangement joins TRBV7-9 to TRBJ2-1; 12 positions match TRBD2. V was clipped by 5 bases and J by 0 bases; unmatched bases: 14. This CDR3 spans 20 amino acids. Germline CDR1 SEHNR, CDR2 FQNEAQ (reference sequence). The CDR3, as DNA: TGTGCCAGCAGCGGGGGAAGGACTAGCGGGAACCTTAGCTCCTACAATGAGCAGTTCTTC. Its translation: CASSGGRTSGNLSSYNEQFF.

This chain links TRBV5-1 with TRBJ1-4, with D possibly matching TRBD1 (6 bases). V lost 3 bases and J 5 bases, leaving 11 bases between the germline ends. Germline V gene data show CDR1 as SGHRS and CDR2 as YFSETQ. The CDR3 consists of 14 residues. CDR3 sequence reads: CASSSGQRNEKLFF. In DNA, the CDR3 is TGCGCCAGCAGCTCGGGACAACGGAATGAAAAACTGTTTTTT.

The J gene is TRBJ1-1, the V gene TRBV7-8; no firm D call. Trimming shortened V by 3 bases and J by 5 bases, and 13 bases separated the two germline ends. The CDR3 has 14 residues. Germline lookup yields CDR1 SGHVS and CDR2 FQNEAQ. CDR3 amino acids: CASSLMGSRTEAFF. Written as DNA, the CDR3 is TGTGCCAGCAGCTTGATGGGGTCCCGAACTGAAGCTTTCTTT.

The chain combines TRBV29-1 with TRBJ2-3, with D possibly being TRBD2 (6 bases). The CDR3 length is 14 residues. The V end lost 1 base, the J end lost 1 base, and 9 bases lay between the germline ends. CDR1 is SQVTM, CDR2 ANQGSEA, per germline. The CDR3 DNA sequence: TGCAGCGTTGAAGTCGGGAGAGGCACAGATACGCAGTATTTT. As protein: CSVEVGRGTDTQYF.

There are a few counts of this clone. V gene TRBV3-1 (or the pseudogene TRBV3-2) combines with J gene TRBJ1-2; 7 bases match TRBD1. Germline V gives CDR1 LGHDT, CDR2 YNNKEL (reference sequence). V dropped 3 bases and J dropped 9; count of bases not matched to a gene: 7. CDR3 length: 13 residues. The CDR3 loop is CASSQGQGGSYTF. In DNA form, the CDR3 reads TGTGCCAGCAGCCAGGGCCAGGGGGGAAGCTACACCTTC.

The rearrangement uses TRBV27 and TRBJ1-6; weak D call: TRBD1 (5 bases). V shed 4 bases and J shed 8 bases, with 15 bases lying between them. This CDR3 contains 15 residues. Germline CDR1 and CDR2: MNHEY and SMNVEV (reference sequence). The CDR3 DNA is TGTGCCAGCAGTTCTGGCTCAAAAGGGGATTCACCCCTCCACTTT. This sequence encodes CASSSGSKGDSPLHF.

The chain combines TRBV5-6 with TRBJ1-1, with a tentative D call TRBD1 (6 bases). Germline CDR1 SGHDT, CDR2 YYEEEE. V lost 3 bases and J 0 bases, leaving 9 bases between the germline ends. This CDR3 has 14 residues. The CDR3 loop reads CASSSDRLNTEAFF. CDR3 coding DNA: TGTGCCAGCAGCTCGGACAGATTGAACACTGAAGCTTTCTTT.